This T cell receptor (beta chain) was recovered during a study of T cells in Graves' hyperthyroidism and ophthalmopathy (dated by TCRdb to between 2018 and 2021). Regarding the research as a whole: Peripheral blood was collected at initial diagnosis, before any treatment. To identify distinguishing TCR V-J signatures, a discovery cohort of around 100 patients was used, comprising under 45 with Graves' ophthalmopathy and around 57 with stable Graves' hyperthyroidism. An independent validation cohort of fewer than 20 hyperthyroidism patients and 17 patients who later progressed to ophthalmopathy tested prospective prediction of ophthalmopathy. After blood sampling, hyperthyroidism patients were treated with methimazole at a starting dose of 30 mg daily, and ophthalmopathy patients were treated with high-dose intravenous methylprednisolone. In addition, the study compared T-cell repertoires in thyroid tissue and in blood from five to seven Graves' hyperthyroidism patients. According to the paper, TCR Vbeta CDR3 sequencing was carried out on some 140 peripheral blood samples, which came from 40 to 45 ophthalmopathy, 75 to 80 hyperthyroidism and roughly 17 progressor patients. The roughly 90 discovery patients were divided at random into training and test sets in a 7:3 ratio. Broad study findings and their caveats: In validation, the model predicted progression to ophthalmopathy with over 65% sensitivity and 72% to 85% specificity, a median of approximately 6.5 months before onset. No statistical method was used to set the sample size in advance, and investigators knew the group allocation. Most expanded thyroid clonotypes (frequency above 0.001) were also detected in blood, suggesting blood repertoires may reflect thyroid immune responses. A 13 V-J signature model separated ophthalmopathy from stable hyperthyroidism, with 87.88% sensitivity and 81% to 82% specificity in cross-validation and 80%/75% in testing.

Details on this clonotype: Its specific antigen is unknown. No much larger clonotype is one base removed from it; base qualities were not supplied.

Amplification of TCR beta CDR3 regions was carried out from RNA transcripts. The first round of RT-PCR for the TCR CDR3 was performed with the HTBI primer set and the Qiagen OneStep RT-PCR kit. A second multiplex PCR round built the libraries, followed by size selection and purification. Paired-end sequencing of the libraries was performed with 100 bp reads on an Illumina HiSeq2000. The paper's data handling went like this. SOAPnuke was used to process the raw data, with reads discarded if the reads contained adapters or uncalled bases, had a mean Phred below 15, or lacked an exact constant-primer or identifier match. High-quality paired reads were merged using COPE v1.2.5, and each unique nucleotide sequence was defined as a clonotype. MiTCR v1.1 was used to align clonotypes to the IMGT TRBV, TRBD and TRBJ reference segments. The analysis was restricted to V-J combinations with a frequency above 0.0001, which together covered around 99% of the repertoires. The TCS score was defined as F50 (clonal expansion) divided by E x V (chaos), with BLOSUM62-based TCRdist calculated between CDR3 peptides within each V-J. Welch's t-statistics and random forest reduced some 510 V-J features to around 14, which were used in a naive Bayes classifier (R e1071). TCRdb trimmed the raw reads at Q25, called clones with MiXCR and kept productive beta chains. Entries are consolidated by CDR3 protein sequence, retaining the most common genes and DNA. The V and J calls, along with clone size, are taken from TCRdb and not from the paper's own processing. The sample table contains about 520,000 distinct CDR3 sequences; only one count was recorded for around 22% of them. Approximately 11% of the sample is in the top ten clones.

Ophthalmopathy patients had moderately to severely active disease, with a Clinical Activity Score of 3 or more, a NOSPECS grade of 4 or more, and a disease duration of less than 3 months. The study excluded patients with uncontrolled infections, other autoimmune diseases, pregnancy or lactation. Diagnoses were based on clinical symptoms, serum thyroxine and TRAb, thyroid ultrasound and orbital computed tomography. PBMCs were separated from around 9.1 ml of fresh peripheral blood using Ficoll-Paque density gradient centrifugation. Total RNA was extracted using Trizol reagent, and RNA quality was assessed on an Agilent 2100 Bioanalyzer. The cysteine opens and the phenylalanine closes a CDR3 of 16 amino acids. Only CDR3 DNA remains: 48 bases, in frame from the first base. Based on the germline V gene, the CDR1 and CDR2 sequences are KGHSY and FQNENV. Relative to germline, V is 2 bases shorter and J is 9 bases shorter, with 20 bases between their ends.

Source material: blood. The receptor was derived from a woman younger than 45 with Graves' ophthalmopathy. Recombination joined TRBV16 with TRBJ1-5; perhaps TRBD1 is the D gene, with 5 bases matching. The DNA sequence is TGTGCCAGCAGCCAACCAGGAGAGCCGGGGCGCCGGCCCCAGCATTTT. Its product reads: CASSQPGEPGRRPQHF.